Listed below are T cell receptor beta chains from one sample, sequenced in a study of blood T cell repertoires in COVID-19. Sequenced by immunoSEQ multiplex PCR; TCRdb stores in-frame clones only, minus some. Here the sample spans 250,000 or so clones, 70% to 90% being singletons. Input material: peripheral blood. The source of these receptors is a woman in her 30s with acute or convalescent COVID-19. Both conserved end residues are trimmed from each CDR3.

v_call,j_call,cdr3_aa
TRBV13,TRBJ2-3,ASSSRLADTQY
TRBV29-1,TRBJ2-2,SAGGGQGDGGELF
TRBV11-3,TRBJ2-5,ASAGLTETQY
TRBV5-4,TRBJ2-7,ASSLAPRALYEQY
TRBV7-8,TRBJ2-5,ASSLAEGGAETQY
TRBV5-1,TRBJ2-7,ASSLGERESEQY
TRBV30,TRBJ2-2,AWTQGQGELF
TRBV19,TRBJ2-7,ASSLAGGLGSYEQY
TRBV4-1,TRBJ1-2,ASSQDVRGGDYGYT
TRBV21-1,TRBJ1-3,ASSKAASLSGNTIY
TRBV6-5,TRBJ2-5,ASSYTSGSQETQY
TRBV4-3,TRBJ2-1,ASSQGAGGGNNEQF
TRBV5-1,TRBJ1-2,ATRDRVSDYGYT
TRBV6-5,TRBJ2-1,ASSQLAGGNEQF
TRBV30,TRBJ2-3,AWSVLVDTQY
TRBV9,TRBJ2-2,ASSPHSAGELF
TRBV5-6,TRBJ2-1,ASSIRPGLAVDNEQF
TRBV14,TRBJ2-3,ASSKWDSTDTQY
TRBV6-6,TRBJ1-1,ASRPIQGMNTEAF
TRBV28,TRBJ1-4,ASSPGQGPNEKLF
TRBV19,TRBJ2-2,ASSTPWDRAGGELF
TRBV7-8,TRBJ1-3,ASSPSGNTIY
TRBV9,TRBJ2-3,ASSPRQGAGTDTQY
TRBV5-6,TRBJ1-2,ASSWWDRGLDGYT
TRBV9,TRBJ2-7,ASSVEPSGGYEQY
TRBV6-5,TRBJ2-2,ASRRGRELF
TRBV5-1,TRBJ1-5,ASSLGGTGGIQPQH
TRBV6-5,TRBJ2-5,ASIGLGQETQY
TRBV6-5,TRBJ2-3,ATSLTPGWMAQY
TRBV4-3,TRBJ1-1,ASSQDPGTEAF
TRBV15,TRBJ2-1,ATSPRGGGRNEQF